Shown below are 32 T cell receptor beta chains from a single sample sequenced in a study of T cell repertoires in cytomegalovirus infection. TCRdb used MiXCR to reprocess the reads, holding one entry per CDR3 protein. The sample gives approximately 500,000 distinct CDR3 sequences, more than 15% of which show up once; roughly a quarter is in the top ten. Sequenced sample: CD8+ T cells from PBMCs. These receptor sequences come from a human donor in good health (CMV status not recorded). Some clones in this sample may be carry-over from other donors' samples.

J is TRBJ1-5 and V is TRBV20-1, with D perhaps matching TRBD1 (6 bases). Trimming took off 2 bases at V and 2 bases at J, with 7 bases between the two ends. The CDR3 loop spans 13 amino acids. Per the germline V gene, CDR1 is DFQATT and CDR2 is SNEGSKA (reference sequence). The CDR3 nucleotides read TGCAGTGCTAGAAACAGGGGCAATCAGCCCCAGCATTTT. As protein: CSARNRGNQPQHF.

The V gene is TRBV6-5, the J gene TRBJ1-5, with TRBD1 as a possible D gene (5 bases). The CDR3 consists of 14 residues. Trimming removed 8 bases from V and 6 bases from J, with 17 bases in between. CDR1 and CDR2 (germline): MNHEY, SVGAGI. The CDR3, as DNA: TGTGCCAGCGGAAGGGCAGGGTCTGTTCAGCCCCAGCATTTT. Protein product: CASGRAGSVQPQHF.

In this sample, this clonotype turned up a few times. This chain connects TRBV12-3 or TRBV12-4 to TRBJ2-5; 10 bases fit TRBD2. The CDR3 totals 17 residues. J was trimmed by 5 bases and V by 2 bases; bases with no gene match: 11. The DNA for the CDR3 is TGTGCCAGCAGTTTACCGGCTAGCGGGAGTTGGGCGGAGACCCAGTACTTC. This translates into CASSLPASGSWAETQYF.

This clonotype was seen repeatedly, ten times or more. The genes are TRBV12-3 or TRBV12-4 and TRBJ1-5, with D hard to call. This CDR3 is built from 14 residues. V was shortened by 7 bases and J by 2 bases, with 12 bases between the two germline ends. CDR3 residues: CASNPGGGNQPQHF. CDR3 coding DNA: TGTGCCAGCAACCCGGGCGGTGGCAATCAGCCCCAGCATTTT.

This clonotype showed up many times. The gene calls are TRBV28 and TRBJ1-2; no clear D. The germline V gene encodes CDR1 MDHEN and CDR2 SYDVKM. The CDR3 sequence is 15 residues long. V was clipped by 3 bases and J by 7 bases, with 18 bases between them. DNA for the CDR3: TGTGCCAGCAGTTTTGTAGGAGAGACACTGATTGGCTACACCTTC. This gives the protein CASSFVGETLIGYTF.

This clonotype has ten or more counts. The rearrangement uses TRBV2 and TRBJ1-2; D not certain. Trimming left V 9 bases short and J 2 bases short, with 10 bases between. Germline values: CDR1 SNHLY, CDR2 FYNNEI. This CDR3 comprises 12 residues. Here the CDR3 DNA reads TGTGCCAGGGCTACAGTAAACTATGGCTACACCTTC. This encodes CARATVNYGYTF.

This clonotype has at least ten counts. This chain joins TRBV7-9 and TRBJ2-1; the match to TRBD2 covers 7 bases. The CDR3 has 18 amino acids. Germline-derived CDR1 and CDR2 are SEHNR and FQNEAQ (reference sequence). The trim removed 1 base at V and 4 bases at J, leaving 13 bases unmatched. The CDR3 reads CASSLESGLTGAYNEQFF. The CDR3 nucleotides read TGTGCCAGCAGCTTAGAGTCGGGACTAACCGGAGCGTACAATGAGCAGTTCTTC.

This chain links TRBV2 with TRBJ1-1; D unresolved. Trimming removed 8 bases at V and 7 bases at J, with 11 bases between. The CDR3 covers 11 residues. Germline V gene sequence: CDR1 SNHLY, CDR2 FYNNEI. The CDR3 reads CASVRENEAFF. Written as DNA, the CDR3 is TGTGCCAGCGTGAGAGAGAATGAAGCTTTCTTT.

This clonotype was seen many times. The chain combines TRBV7-9 with TRBJ2-1; maybe TRBD2 (6 bases). There are 18 residues in the CDR3. V was shortened by 4 bases and J by 5 bases, with 24 bases between the two germline ends. CDR1 is SEHNR, CDR2 FQNEAQ, per germline (reference sequence). In DNA form, the CDR3 reads TGTGCCAGCAGCTCCCCCACCCTACTAGCCACACCGGACAATGAGCAGTTCTTC. This gives the protein CASSSPTLLATPDNEQFF.

This clonotype has a count of ten or more. The rearrangement joins TRBV6-1 to TRBJ2-1; TRBD1 or TRBD2 may be the D gene (6 bases each). In germline, CDR1 is MNHNS, CDR2 SASEGT. The CDR3 covers 15 residues. Trimming shortened V by 5 bases and J by 5 bases, and 16 bases separated the two germline ends. The chain's CDR3 is CASSSTGGLDNEQFF. CDR3 in DNA: TGTGCCAGCAGTTCGACTGGGGGGCTTGACAATGAGCAGTTCTTC.

The table lists this clonotype with a few counts. DNA for the CDR3: TGCAGTGCTAGAGAGGACAGAAGAAATCTAGCCAAAAACATTCAGTACTTC. It encodes CSAREDRRNLAKNIQYF. The rearrangement uses TRBV20-1 and TRBJ2-4; tentative D call: TRBD1 (6 bases). Germline CDR1 DFQATT, CDR2 SNEGSKA (reference sequence). The CDR3 is 17 amino acids. Trimming left V 0 bases short and J 0 bases short, with 15 bases between.

J is TRBJ1-1 and V is TRBV5-5; D remains unclear. The CDR3 consists of 16 residues. Germline V lookup: CDR1 SGHKS, CDR2 YYEKEE (reference sequence). V was clipped by 6 bases and J by 2 bases, with 20 bases between them. CDR3 DNA: TGTGCCAGCACCACCACGGGGAACTTAGGCAACACTGAAGCTTTCTTT. It is translated as CASTTTGNLGNTEAFF. The entire variable domain, with the rest obtained from reference TRBV5-5 and TRBJ1-1, is as follows: DAGVTQSPTHLIKTRGQQVTLRCSPISGHKSVSWYQQVLGQGPQFIFQYYEKEERGRGNFPDRFSARQFPNYSSELNVNALLLGDSALYLCASTTTGNLGNTEAFFGQGTRLTVV.

This clonotype was seen a handful of times. The V call is TRBV9, the J call TRBJ2-3; 7 bases match TRBD1. The V and J ends lost 0 bases and 6 bases, in that order; junction bases with no gene match: 1. CDR1 and CDR2 (germline): SGDLS, YYNGEE. The CDR3 is made up of 13 amino acids. This CDR3 reads CASSVEGADTQYF. CDR3 nucleotides: TGTGCCAGCAGCGTAGAGGGGGCCGATACGCAGTATTTT.

In the case of this clonotype: A single base separates this from a much larger clone, so it may be a read error. The CDR3 DNA is TGTGCCAGCAGTTCCATGACAGGGATCGGCAATCAGCACCAGCATTTT. It is translated as CASSSMTGIGNQHQHF. The J gene is TRBJ1-5, the V gene TRBV12-3 or TRBV12-4; 7 bases fit TRBD1. There are 16 residues in the CDR3.

Worth noting for this clonotype: Lacking the conserved final phenylalanine or tryptophan, this CDR3 likely reflects a read error. This chain uses TRBV4-2 with TRBJ2-1; D is uncertain. The CDR3 is 12 residues long. The V end lost 1 base, the J end lost 8 bases, and 6 bases lay between the germline ends. Germline values: CDR1 LGHNA, CDR2 YNFKEQ. CDR3 DNA: TGTGCCAGCAGCCAAGGCGTGGATGAGCAGTTCTTA. Translating it yields CASSQGVDEQFL.

Turning to this clonotype: A read error may account for a junction end that differs from germline. The chain uses TRBV9 and TRBJ1-1; D remains unclear. This CDR3 region has 14 residues. Looked up from germline, CDR1 is SGDLS and CDR2 is YYNGEE. The CDR3 nucleotides read TGTGCCAGCAGCGTAGGACGGACGAACGCTGAAGCTTTCTTT. This translates into CASSVGRTNAEAFF. Drawing the rest from reference TRBV9 and TRBJ1-1, the complete variable domain is DSGVTQTPKHLITATGQRVTLRCSPRSGDLSVYWYQQSLDQGLQFLIQYYNGEERAKGNILERFSAQQFPDLHSELNLSSLELGDSALYFCASSVGRTNAEAFFGQGTRLTVV.

This chain uses TRBV9 with TRBJ2-3; D may be TRBD1 (7 bases). The CDR3 is made up of 14 amino acids. Germline CDR1 and CDR2: SGDLS and YYNGEE. V was cut by 3 bases and J by 5 bases, with 13 bases left in between. The CDR3 here is CASSGQGGKDTQYF. CDR3 nucleotides: TGTGCCAGCAGCGGGCAGGGGGGCAAAGATACGCAGTATTTT.

This clonotype was recorded many times. V is TRBV25-1 and J is TRBJ2-7; D is uncertain. Trimming shortened V by 4 bases and J by 5 bases, and 6 bases separated the two germline ends. There are 11 residues in the CDR3. The germline CDR1 and CDR2 sequences are MGHDK and SYGVNS. DNA for the CDR3: TGTGCCAGCAGTGTCGCCCACGAGCAGTACTTC. Its protein is CASSVAHEQYF.

This clonotype was picked up many times. This rearrangement joins TRBV27 to TRBJ1-5; D remains ambiguous. There are 14 residues in the CDR3. V lost 3 bases, J lost 7 bases, and 13 bases lay in between. The V gene's germline CDR1 is MNHEY and CDR2 SMNVEV (reference sequence). Here the CDR3 DNA reads TGTGCCAGCAGTTTCGACCGGAGCGGACAGCCCCAGCATTTT. It codes for CASSFDRSGQPQHF.

V gene TRBV29-1 combines with J gene TRBJ1-4; D uncertain. Germline V lookup: CDR1 SQVTM, CDR2 ANQGSEA. Trimming took 1 base from V and 9 from J, leaving 9 bases between them. The CDR3 length is 12 residues. The chain's CDR3 is CSVEGRKKKLFF. The CDR3, as DNA: TGCAGCGTTGAAGGGAGAAAAAAAAAACTGTTTTTT. Supplemented by reference TRBV29-1 and TRBJ1-4, the full variable domain reads SAVISQKPSRDICQRGTSLTIQCQVDSQVTMMFWYRQQPGQSLTLIATANQGSEATYESGFVIDKFPISRPNLTFSTLTVSNMSPEDSSIYLCSVEGRKKKLFFGSGTQLSVL.

The sample holds many counts of this clonotype. This chain joins TRBV29-1 and TRBJ1-1, with D unclear. The CDR3 is 10 residues long. With 3 bases removed from V and 5 bases from J, the gap between germline ends came to 4 bases. Germline V CDR1 and CDR2: SQVTM, ANQGSEA. The CDR3 loop reads CSVDETEAFF. CDR3 bases: TGCAGCGTTGATGAAACTGAAGCTTTCTTT.

This clonotype has just a few counts. The V and J genes are TRBV25-1 and TRBJ1-4, with D maybe TRBD1 (5 bases). The CDR3 runs to 16 residues. Germline values: CDR1 MGHDK, CDR2 SYGVNS. Trimming removed 1 base from V and 0 bases from J, with 9 bases in between. CDR3 coding DNA: TGTGCCAGCAGTGAATGGGGGGAAGCAACTAATGAAAAACTGTTTTTT. It specifies CASSEWGEATNEKLFF.

The gene calls are TRBV30 and TRBJ2-7; D may match TRBD1 or TRBD2 (5 bases each). The CDR3 totals 12 residues. Germline loops: CDR1 GTSNPN, CDR2 SVGIG (reference sequence). The V and J ends lost 0 bases and 4 bases respectively, with 7 bases between them. This chain's CDR3 is CAWSVEGYEQYF. CDR3 nucleotides: TGTGCCTGGAGTGTTGAGGGGTACGAGCAGTACTTC. Complete variable domain (other parts from reference TRBV30 and TRBJ2-7): SQTIHQWPATLVQPVGSPLSLECTVEGTSNPNLYWYRQAAGRGLQLLFYSVGIGQISSEVPQNLSASRPQDRQFILSSKKLLLSDSGFYLCAWSVEGYEQYFGPGTRLTVT.

This clonotype was seen only a few times. The chain recombines TRBV5-5 with TRBJ1-1, with D perhaps matching TRBD1 (6 bases). This CDR3 is built from 12 residues. The V end was cut by 0 bases, the J end by 11 bases, with 11 bases between. Germline loops: CDR1 SGHKS, CDR2 YYEKEE (reference sequence). Here the CDR3 DNA reads TGTGCCAGCAGCTTGGCAGGGGTAGGCGCTTTCTTT. Its translation is CASSLAGVGAFF.

As concerns this clonotype: A clone one base away is much larger, so this may be a read error. The chain recombines TRBV7-4 with TRBJ2-1, with no clear D. The germline V gene has CDR1 SGHVT and CDR2 SQSDAQ. The CDR3 sequence is 15 residues long. V lost 8 bases and J 8 bases, leaving 22 bases between the germline ends. CDR3 sequence: CASDIRGVRSDEQFF. For the CDR3, the DNA is TGTGCCAGCGACATTCGAGGCGTTAGGAGCGATGAGCAGTTCTTC.

The chain has TRBV12-3 or TRBV12-4 and TRBJ1-2; 7 nucleotides agree with TRBD1. The CDR3 is made up of 14 amino acids. J gave up 7 bases and V 5 bases, and 10 bases lay outside the gene matches. The CDR3 sequence is CASSPDRERGGYTF. The DNA of the CDR3 is TGTGCCAGCAGTCCCGACAGGGAAAGGGGTGGCTACACCTTC.

This clonotype was counted ten times or more. The chain employs TRBV28 and TRBJ2-2; maybe TRBD2 (6 bases). CDR3 length: 21 amino acids. The V and J ends lost 5 bases and 0 bases respectively, with 28 bases between them. Looked up from germline, CDR1 is MDHEN and CDR2 is SYDVKM. DNA of the CDR3: TGTGCCAGCAGTGTACAGCCGGGACTCACTAATCTTTTGGCGAACACCGGGGAGCTGTTTTTT. It specifies CASSVQPGLTNLLANTGELFF.

This clonotype was counted between two and nine times. This rearrangement joins TRBV18 to TRBJ2-1; D gene unclear. Germline V gene data show CDR1 as KGHSH and CDR2 as LQKENI. Between the trimmed V and J ends, which lost 4 bases and 5 bases, there was a span of 9 bases. The CDR3 spans 13 residues. The CDR3 nucleotides are TGTGCCAGCTCACGATCTATCCACAATGAGCAGTTCTTC. This gives the protein CASSRSIHNEQFF.

Ten or more counts support this clonotype. This chain connects TRBV7-8 to TRBJ2-1; 9 bases map to TRBD2. The germline CDR1 and CDR2 sequences are SGHVS and FQNEAQ. CDR3 length: 17 amino acids. J was trimmed by 8 bases and V by 5 bases; bases with no gene match: 16. Here the CDR3 reads CASSEEASGAVEDEQFF. In DNA form, the CDR3 reads TGTGCCAGCAGCGAAGAGGCTAGCGGGGCTGTGGAGGATGAGCAGTTCTTC. Complete variable domain (other parts from reference TRBV7-8 and TRBJ2-1): GAGVSQSPRYKVAKRGQDVALRCDPISGHVSLFWYQQALGQGPEFLTYFQNEAQLDKSGLPSDRFFAERPEGSVSTLKIQRTQQEDSAVYLCASSEEASGAVEDEQFFGPGTRLTVL.

This chain connects TRBV3-1 to TRBJ1-2; tentative D call: TRBD1 (5 bases). The length of the CDR3 is 16 residues. Germline loops: CDR1 LGHDT, CDR2 YNNKEL (reference sequence). V was trimmed by 0 bases and J by 5 bases, leaving 16 bases between them. The CDR3 bases are TGTGCCAGCAGCCAAGATGCGACAGATAAGGCTTATGGCTACACCTTC. It is translated as CASSQDATDKAYGYTF.

On this clonotype: A much larger clone lies a single base off, so this may be a read error. The final CDR3 position lacks the conserved phenylalanine or tryptophan, pointing to a likely read error. The DNA is left out, because the CDR3 cannot be placed on it with certainty; the CDR3 is given as TCRdb lists it. The chain couples TRBV7-2 to TRBJ2-7. Germline V gene sequence: CDR1 SGHTA, CDR2 FQGNSA. The CDR3 spans 10 residues, counting both ends. CDR3 loop: CASSLDMPEA.

This chain connects TRBV6-6 to TRBJ2-3; tentatively, D is TRBD1 or TRBD2 (5 bases each). The V end lost 4 bases, the J end lost 5 bases, and 10 bases lay between the germline ends. The CDR3 has 13 amino acids. Germline V gives CDR1 MNHNY, CDR2 SVGAGI (reference sequence). CDR3 bases: TGTGCCAGCAGTTCCAGGGAGTTAGATACGCAGTATTTT. Its translation is CASSSRELDTQYF.